The 6 T cell receptor beta chains listed next were all sequenced from one sample in a study of a mutant IDH1 vaccine in newly diagnosed glioma. For these receptors, no antigen is known. Described time point: week 35, safety follow-up. Vaccine doses each comprised 300 ug of mutant IDH1 20-mer peptide, with topical imiquimod. Data came from immunoSEQ multiplex PCR; TCRdb stores just in-frame clones and leaves some out. Among tens of thousands of clones listed, roughly 76% were seen once. Sequencing used PBMCs, obtained from a glioma patient whose treatment included an IDH1 peptide vaccine. The source is a man in his forties or fifties with glioma.

This chain connects TRBV7-9 to TRBJ2-5; 10 bases are a match to TRBD2. The CDR3 extends over 16 amino acids. V gave up 5 bases and J gave up 5 bases; unmatched junction bases: 11. Germline lookup yields CDR1 SEHNR and CDR2 FQNEAQ (reference sequence). CDR3 protein: CASSKTSGPTWETQYF. DNA for the CDR3: TGTGCCAGCAGCAAGACTAGCGGGCCTACTTGGGAGACCCAGTACTTC.

Note on this clone: One end of the junction varies from germline; a read error may be responsible. The V and J genes are TRBV5-4 and TRBJ2-7; 11 bases map to TRBD2. CDR3 length equals 13 residues. Looked up from germline, CDR1 is SGHNT and CDR2 is YYREEE (reference sequence). CDR3: CASSSAGTSGLDF. The DNA for the CDR3 is TGTGCCAGCAGCTCGGCCGGGACTAGCGGCCTAGACTTC.

The genes are TRBV10-1 and TRBJ2-7; 8 bases map to TRBD1. The J segment lost 5 bases and the V segment lost 3 bases, leaving 9 bases of the junction unmatched. The CDR3 runs 15 residues. Germline V gene data show CDR1 as WNHNN and CDR2 as SYGVQD (reference sequence). CDR3: CASSDLQGAIHEQYF. CDR3 DNA: TGCGCCAGCAGTGATCTTCAGGGGGCGATCCACGAGCAGTACTTC.

This sequence joins TRBV4-1 and TRBJ1-3; weak D call: TRBD1 (5 bases). There are 16 residues in the CDR3. Germline CDR1 is MGHRA and CDR2 is YSYEKL. Between the trimmed V and J ends, which lost 3 bases and 2 bases, there was a span of 14 bases. The CDR3 reads CASSHSATVPGNTIYF. CDR3 DNA sequence: TGCGCCAGCAGCCATTCCGCGACAGTACCTGGAAACACCATATATTTT.

This chain joins TRBV27 and TRBJ2-7; TRBD2 is a possible D gene (6 bases). The CDR3 runs 16 residues. Trimming pared 4 bases from V and 2 bases from J, leaving 18 bases between. Per the germline V gene, CDR1 is MNHEY and CDR2 is SMNVEV (reference sequence). CDR3 region: CASSSNLRGGAYEQYF. In DNA, the CDR3 is TGTGCCAGCAGTTCCAACCTCCGGGGAGGAGCCTACGAGCAGTACTTC.

The V gene is TRBV7-3, the J gene TRBJ2-1, with 11 bases lining up with TRBD2. The CDR3 is 13 amino acids. Germline trimming cut 8 bases from V and 8 bases from J; bases unmatched to any gene: 5. Germline CDR1 and CDR2: SGHTA and FQGTGA. This CDR3 is CASGTSGNHEQFF. DNA of the CDR3: TGTGCCAGCGGGACTAGCGGTAACCATGAGCAGTTCTTC. Looking up the rest from reference TRBV7-3 and TRBJ2-1 gives the full variable domain: GAGVSQTPSNKVTEKGKYVELRCDPISGHTALYWYRQSLGQGPEFLIYFQGTGAADDSGLPNDRFFAVRPEGSVSTLKIQRTERGDSAVYLCASGTSGNHEQFFGPGTRLTVL.